The 24 T cell receptor beta chains below were found in one sample sequenced in a study of technical replicates of blood from a few donors. Method: immunoSEQ multiplex PCR; TCRdb's copy keeps in-frame clones and lacks some. The sample contains approximately 79,000 clones, roughly 90% of which appear only once. Specimen: T cells isolated from PBMCs. Receptors were obtained from a human donor in good health.

V and J are TRBV12-5 and TRBJ2-5; D not certain. The CDR3 covers 12 residues. Trimming pared 0 bases from V and 7 bases from J, leaving 6 bases between. From germline, CDR1 is LGHNT and CDR2 FRNRAP. The chain's CDR3 is CASGLVLPTQYF. The CDR3 DNA reads as TGTGCTAGTGGTTTGGTCCTACCGACCCAGTACTTC.

V usage is TRBV18 and J usage is TRBJ1-1; tentatively, D is TRBD1 (5 bases). Germline CDR1 KGHSH, CDR2 LQKENI. The ends were cut back, 5 bases at V and 4 bases at J, with 14 bases in the middle. The CDR3 contains 14 residues. The CDR3 loop is CASSWGDRGTEAFF. CDR3 nucleotides: TGTGCCAGCTCATGGGGGGATAGGGGCACTGAAGCTTTCTTT.

The V call is TRBV4-1, the J call TRBJ1-1; the D gene is possibly TRBD1 (5 bases). With 6 bases removed from V and 0 bases from J, the gap between germline ends came to 8 bases. The CDR3 runs to 13 residues. In germline, CDR1 is MGHRA, CDR2 YSYEKL. The CDR3: CASRQAMNTEAFF. In nucleotides, the CDR3 is TGCGCCAGCAGACAGGCCATGAACACTGAAGCTTTCTTT.

This chain joins TRBV5-1 and TRBJ2-7; 7 bases fit TRBD1. CDR1 is SGHRS and CDR2 is YFSETQ in the germline V gene. V was pared by 1 base and J by 4 bases, with 2 bases of the junction left unmatched. CDR3 size: 13 residues. The CDR3 sequence is CASSLTGEYEQYF. CDR3 coding DNA: TGCGCCAGCAGCTTGACAGGGGAATACGAGCAGTACTTC.

This chain links TRBV11-3 with TRBJ1-4; 7 nucleotides agree with TRBD1. CDR1 is SGHNT, CDR2 YENEEA, per germline. The CDR3 has 18 residues. With V trimmed by 0 bases and J by 5 bases, 12 bases remained unmatched. The CDR3 here is CASSLEGRRTGRNEKLFF. The CDR3 DNA sequence: TGTGCCAGCAGCTTAGAAGGACGGAGGACAGGAAGAAATGAAAAACTGTTTTTT.

This sequence joins TRBV29-1 and TRBJ2-7; a weak D match, TRBD1 (5 bases). Germline CDR1 reads SQVTM; CDR2 reads ANQGSEA. V was shortened by 6 bases and J by 5 bases, with 23 bases between the two germline ends. CDR3 length: 15 residues. The CDR3 reads CSVLILDTRIHEQYF. The CDR3 DNA follows: TGCAGCGTCCTAATTTTGGACACCCGAATACACGAGCAGTACTTC.

This clone has just one count. V usage is TRBV27 and J usage is TRBJ1-5; weak D call: TRBD1 (5 bases). The V end was cut by 6 bases, the J end by 3 bases, with 12 bases between. Germline V CDR1 and CDR2: MNHEY, SMNVEV (reference sequence). The CDR3 loop spans 14 amino acids. The CDR3: CASSLTVFNQPQHF. The DNA for the CDR3 is TGTGCCAGCAGCCTGACAGTCTTCAATCAGCCCCAGCATTTT.

The chain joins TRBV28 to TRBJ2-7; 14 bases line up with TRBD2. The germline V gene encodes CDR1 MDHEN and CDR2 SYDVKM. Trimming took 6 bases from V and 5 from J; bases not matched to a gene: 15. CDR3 size: 18 residues. CDR3 residues: CASSQPTLGTSGSHEQYF. CDR3 DNA sequence: TGTGCCAGCAGCCAACCTACTCTGGGGACTAGCGGGAGCCACGAGCAGTACTTC.

This chain links TRBV11-2 with TRBJ2-1, with 11 bases matching TRBD2. Germline CDR1 and CDR2: SGHAT and FQNNGV. This CDR3 is built from 16 residues. Trimming removed 5 bases from V and 12 bases from J; junction bases left unmatched: 15. CDR3 sequence: CASSPTLAGGDSGQFF. For the CDR3, the DNA is TGTGCCAGCAGCCCGACCCTAGCGGGAGGAGATAGTGGGCAGTTCTTC.

This clone was seen a single time. The V gene is TRBV7-6, the J gene TRBJ2-7; D remains unclear. The CDR3 loop spans 14 amino acids. Germline V lookup: CDR1 SGHVS, CDR2 FNYEAQ. Trimming cost V 5 bases and J 0 bases, with 11 bases left between them. The CDR3 sequence: CASSPGLSSYEQYF. The DNA for the CDR3 is TGTGCCAGCAGCCCCGGTCTAAGCTCCTACGAGCAGTACTTC. Combining the CDR3 with reference TRBV7-6 and TRBJ2-7 gives the whole variable domain GAGVSQSPRYKVTKRGQDVALRCDPISGHVSLYWYRQALGQGPEFLTYFNYEAQQDKSGLPNDRFSAERPEGSISTLTIQRTEQRDSAMYRCASSPGLSSYEQYFGPGTRLTVT.

CDR3 in DNA: TGTGCCAGCAGTGAGGGGGACAGGCGGCAAGCTTTCTTT. This translates into CASSEGDRRQAFF. The rearrangement links TRBV2 to TRBJ1-1, with 8 bases lining up with TRBD1. CDR3 size: 13 residues. Germline loops: CDR1 SNHLY, CDR2 FYNNEI. The V segment lost 3 bases and the J segment 9 bases; nucleotides outside the gene matches: 6. Variable domain in full (rest from reference TRBV2 and TRBJ1-1): EPEVTQTPSHQVTQMGQEVILRCVPISNHLYFYWYRQILGQKVEFLVSFYNNEISEKSEIFDDQFSVERPDGSNFTLKIRSTKLEDSAMYFCASSEGDRRQAFFGQGTRLTVV.

The CDR3 reads CASSVELRDTQYF. The CDR3 nucleotides are TGTGCCAGCAGTGTGGAGCTCCGAGATACGCAGTATTTT. J is TRBJ2-3 and V is TRBV6-4, with no clear D. The germline CDR1 and CDR2 sequences are MRHNA and SNTAGT. The CDR3 has 13 amino acids. V was clipped by 4 bases and J by 5 bases, with 10 bases between them.

A single count supports this clone. V gene TRBV6-5 combines with J gene TRBJ2-2, with D hard to call. The length of the CDR3 is 15 residues. Trimming shortened V by 5 bases and J by 0 bases, and 10 bases separated the two germline ends. Germline CDR1 reads MNHEY; CDR2 reads SVGAGI. The CDR3 region is CASSGLTPNTGELFF. The CDR3 DNA reads TGTGCCAGCAGTGGGCTCACCCCGAACACCGGGGAGCTGTTTTTT.

This clone came up once. The J gene is TRBJ2-6, the V gene TRBV7-9, with no clear D. This CDR3 contains 15 residues. Germline V CDR1 and CDR2: SEHNR, FQNEAQ (reference sequence). The V end was cut by 5 bases, the J end by 0 bases, with 8 bases between. CDR3 nucleotide sequence: TGTGCCAGCAGCACAGCCCCCTCTGGGGCCAACGTCCTGACTTTC. Its translation: CASSTAPSGANVLTF.

The chain has TRBV14 and TRBJ1-3, with D unclear. The CDR3 runs 12 residues. Germline V gives CDR1 SGHDN, CDR2 FVKESK. Trimming took off 4 bases at V and 6 bases at J, with 7 bases between the two ends. CDR3 in amino acids: CASSPYLNTIYF. The CDR3 nucleotides read TGTGCCAGCAGCCCCTATCTAAACACCATATATTTT. The complete variable domain, with remaining parts taken from reference TRBV14 and TRBJ1-3, reads EAGVTQFPSHSVIEKGQTVTLRCDPISGHDNLYWYRRVMGKEIKFLLHFVKESKQDESGMPNNRFLAERTGGTYSTLKVQPAELEDSGVYFCASSPYLNTIYFGEGSWLTVV.

The chain employs TRBV10-3 and TRBJ2-5; perhaps TRBD2 as D (6 bases). Germline V gives CDR1 ENHRY, CDR2 SYGVKD. The CDR3 spans 14 residues. V dropped 2 bases and J dropped 5 bases, with 12 bases sitting between them. The CDR3 DNA follows: TGTGCCATCAGTGAGCGGCAGGAGGGTGAGACCCAGTACTTC. Translated: CAISERQEGETQYF.

V is TRBV27 and J is TRBJ2-7; 8 bases align to TRBD1. CDR3 size: 15 residues. V lost 5 bases to trimming and J lost 4 bases; unmatched junction nucleotides: 10. Germline-derived CDR1 and CDR2 are MNHEY and SMNVEV (reference sequence). The CDR3 sequence: CASSTWRQGWYEQYF. As DNA, the CDR3 is TGTGCCAGCAGTACGTGGAGACAGGGGTGGTACGAGCAGTACTTC.

The J gene is TRBJ2-5, the V gene TRBV7-2; 7 bases line up with TRBD2. The CDR3 runs to 14 residues. V lost 1 base and J lost 3; bases outside the gene matches: 2. The germline gives CDR1 SGHTA, CDR2 FQGNSA. The CDR3 bases are TGTGCCAGCAGCTTAGACGGGGGGAAAGAGACCCAGTACTTC. Protein product: CASSLDGGKETQYF.

As DNA, the CDR3 is TGTGCCAGCAGCTTCAGTGGTCTGCTAGCAGCGTACTTC. Protein sequence: CASSFSGLLAAYF. V is TRBV5-6 and J is TRBJ2-5; the D gene is possibly TRBD2 (5 bases). Germline V lookup: CDR1 SGHDT, CDR2 YYEEEE. Trimming removed 2 bases at V and 13 bases at J, with 18 bases between. The CDR3 length is 13 residues.

This chain links TRBV5-4 with TRBJ2-3, with 9 bases matching TRBD1. Unmatched junction bases numbered 6, after V lost 4 bases and J lost 0 bases. This CDR3 spans 16 amino acids. Germline assignment: CDR1 SGHNT and CDR2 YYREEE (reference sequence). The CDR3 is CASSPRQGESTDTQYF. The CDR3 DNA reads as TGTGCCAGCAGCCCTAGACAGGGGGAGAGCACAGATACGCAGTATTTT.

This chain uses TRBV7-9 with TRBJ2-7; 7 bases are shared with TRBD2. The germline gives CDR1 SEHNR, CDR2 FQNEAQ (reference sequence). V was clipped by 3 bases and J by 0 bases; unmatched bases: 2. This CDR3 contains 14 residues. CDR3 loop: CASSFLAASYEQYF. CDR3 nucleotide sequence: TGTGCCAGCAGCTTCCTAGCGGCCTCCTACGAGCAGTACTTC.

The V call is TRBV5-6, the J call TRBJ2-3; D not resolved. This CDR3 region has 13 residues. CDR1 is SGHDT and CDR2 is YYEEEE in the germline V gene. V dropped 5 bases and J dropped 0 bases, with 7 bases sitting between them. The CDR3 is CASRPTSTDTQYF. CDR3 DNA: TGTGCCAGCAGGCCAACTAGCACAGATACGCAGTATTTT.

The V and J genes are TRBV30 and TRBJ1-5; the D gene is possibly TRBD1 (6 bases). This CDR3 has 15 residues. The germline V gene has CDR1 GTSNPN and CDR2 SVGIG (reference sequence). Trimming pared 0 bases from V and 7 bases from J, leaving 16 bases between. The CDR3 DNA reads as TGTGCCTGGAGTGTACGGGCAGGGGTGTACCAGCCCCAGCATTTT. Its protein is CAWSVRAGVYQPQHF.

The chain joins TRBV7-2 to TRBJ1-1; D not resolved. CDR1 is SGHTA and CDR2 is FQGNSA in the germline V gene. Trimming stripped 2 bases from V and 1 base from J, with 11 bases between. CDR3 size: 15 residues. The CDR3 DNA sequence: TGTGCCAGCAGCTTATATGGTACGGGGAACACTGAAGCTTTCTTT. Translating gives CASSLYGTGNTEAFF. The full variable domain, completed using reference TRBV7-2 and TRBJ1-1, is GAGVSQSPSNKVTEKGKDVELRCDPISGHTALYWYRQSLGQGLEFLIYFQGNSAPDKSGLPSDRFSAERTGGSVSTLTIQRTQQEDSAVYLCASSLYGTGNTEAFFGQGTRLTVV.